The 20 T cell receptor beta chains listed next were all sequenced from one sample in a study of blood T cell repertoires in COVID-19. Method: immunoSEQ multiplex PCR; TCRdb's copy keeps in-frame clones and lacks some. This repertoire shows approximately 65,000 clones, around 65% found once; its top ten account for approximately 51%. The material sequenced was PBMCs or T cells enriched from blood (not recorded which). The origin of the receptors is a woman aged 55-75 years who had been exposed to COVID-19.

V gene TRBV28 combines with J gene TRBJ1-1; 7 bases align to TRBD1. CDR3 length: 14 residues. Looked up from germline, CDR1 is MDHEN and CDR2 is SYDVKM. J gave up 4 bases and V 7 bases, and 9 bases lay outside the gene matches. The DNA of the CDR3 is TGTGCCAGCACCCGGGACAGAAAGTTCACTGAAGCTTTCTTT. Translated, it gives CASTRDRKFTEAFF.

Only one count was recorded for this clone. The chain is built from TRBV2 and TRBJ1-2; 8 bases line up with TRBD1. The CDR3 loop spans 13 amino acids. V lost 7 bases to trimming and J lost 4 bases; unmatched junction nucleotides: 5. Germline-derived CDR1 and CDR2 are SNHLY and FYNNEI. The CDR3 protein is CASMDRAFYGYTF. The DNA of the CDR3 is TGTGCCAGCATGGACAGGGCTTTCTATGGCTACACCTTC.

The chain couples TRBV28 to TRBJ1-5, with 10 bases matching TRBD1. There are 15 residues in the CDR3. With V trimmed by 2 bases and J by 8 bases, 6 bases remained unmatched. CDR1 is MDHEN, CDR2 SYDVKM, per germline. The CDR3 region has the DNA TGTGCCAGCAGTTTAGGGACAGGGGTGGGCAAGCCCCAGCATTTT. Protein product: CASSLGTGVGKPQHF.

The chain recombines TRBV4-3 with TRBJ2-1; TRBD2 matches 7 bases. The V gene end was trimmed by 5 bases and the J gene end by 6 bases; junction bases not matched to a gene: 4. CDR3 size: 13 residues. In germline, CDR1 is LGHNA, CDR2 YSLEER. Here the CDR3 reads CASSVAGFNEQFF. The CDR3 DNA sequence: TGCGCCAGCAGCGTAGCGGGCTTCAATGAGCAGTTCTTC.

CDR3: CASSNLGDRGSKLFF. The CDR3 coding sequence is TGTGCCAGCAGCAATCTGGGGGACAGGGGATCTAAACTGTTTTTT. The chain uses TRBV2 and TRBJ1-4, with 10 bases identical to TRBD1. The ends lost 6 bases at V and 11 bases at J; junction bases unmatched: 12. CDR3 length: 15 residues. Germline CDR1 SNHLY, CDR2 FYNNEI.

This chain uses TRBV15 with TRBJ2-7, with D maybe TRBD2 (7 bases). Between the trimmed V and J ends, which lost 5 bases and 6 bases, there was a span of 20 bases. The V gene's germline CDR1 is LNHNV and CDR2 YYDKDF (reference sequence). The CDR3 has 15 residues. This CDR3 reads CATSVQRDTPGEQYF. CDR3 in DNA: TGTGCCACCAGCGTTCAGCGGGACACTCCTGGCGAGCAGTACTTC.

This chain links TRBV5-1 with TRBJ1-6; 9 bases fit TRBD1. This CDR3 spans 16 amino acids. The V and J ends lost 6 bases and 7 bases, in that order; junction bases with no gene match: 11. Germline CDR1 and CDR2: SGHRS and YFSETQ. CDR3 protein: CASKPGDRVGNSPLHF. In DNA, the CDR3 is TGCGCCAGCAAACCTGGGGACAGGGTCGGAAATTCACCCCTCCACTTT. Supplemented by reference TRBV5-1 and TRBJ1-6, the full variable domain reads KAGVTQTPRYLIKTRGQQVTLSCSPISGHRSVSWYQQTPGQGLQFLFEYFSETQRNKGNFPGRFSGRQFSNSRSEMNVSTLELGDSALYLCASKPGDRVGNSPLHFGNGTRLTVT.

The CDR3 coding sequence is TGTGCCACCAGTGATTTAAGCGGGGGAACCACAGATACGCAGTATTTT. Translated: CATSDLSGGTTDTQYF. V and J are TRBV24-1 and TRBJ2-3, with TRBD2 matching over 8 bases. J gave up 2 bases and V 1 base, and 4 bases lay outside the gene matches. This CDR3 has 16 residues. In germline, CDR1 is KGHDR, CDR2 SFDVKD.

V is TRBV19 and J is TRBJ2-1; D possibly corresponds to TRBD2 (7 bases). From germline, CDR1 is LNHDA and CDR2 SQIVND (reference sequence). This CDR3 is 18 amino acids long. Trimming cost V 5 bases and J 0 bases, with 20 bases left between them. The CDR3 here is CASSPKRGGGSSYNEQFF. Here the CDR3 DNA reads TGTGCCAGTAGTCCTAAGAGAGGGGGGGGAAGCTCCTACAATGAGCAGTTCTTC.

The V and J genes are TRBV6-2 or TRBV6-3 and TRBJ1-2; TRBD1 matches 9 bases. V shed 4 bases, J shed 7 bases, and the junction held 10 bases outside the gene matches. The V gene's germline CDR1 is MNHEY and CDR2 SVGEGT. The CDR3 is made up of 15 amino acids. CDR3 sequence (DNA): TGTGCCAGCAGTTCCAGGGGGACAGGGTCTACTGGCTACACCTTC. Protein sequence: CASSSRGTGSTGYTF.

This chain uses TRBV11-2 with TRBJ1-1; TRBD1 matches at 7 bases. This CDR3 is built from 14 residues. Germline V gene data show CDR1 as SGHAT and CDR2 as FQNNGV. Trimming removed 4 bases from V and 5 bases from J; junction bases left unmatched: 7. The DNA for the CDR3 is TGTGCCAGCAGCTCAGGGGGTATAATGACTGAAGCTTTCTTT. This gives the protein CASSSGGIMTEAFF. Filled out from reference TRBV11-2 and TRBJ1-1, the complete variable domain reads EAGVAQSPRYKIIEKRQSVAFWCNPISGHATLYWYQQILGQGPKLLIQFQNNGVVDDSQLPKDRFSAERLKGVDSTLKIQPAKLEDSAVYLCASSSGGIMTEAFFGQGTRLTVV.

The CDR3 reads CASSLQGPLRPLHF. In DNA, the CDR3 is TGTGCCAGCAGTCTCCAGGGGCCACTGAGGCCCCTCCACTTT. The V call is TRBV27, the J call TRBJ1-6, with D possibly being TRBD1 (6 bases). Deletions cut 5 bases from V and 13 bases from J, with 18 bases between. This CDR3 region has 14 residues. Germline V lookup: CDR1 MNHEY, CDR2 SMNVEV (reference sequence).

This chain joins TRBV6-5 and TRBJ2-3; the D is unclear. CDR1 and CDR2 from the germline V gene are MNHEY and SVGAGI. The CDR3 sequence is 14 residues long. Trimming shortened V by 5 bases and J by 5 bases, and 14 bases separated the two germline ends. CDR3 in amino acids: CASSKTTKKDTQYF. CDR3 in DNA: TGTGCCAGCAGTAAAACAACGAAGAAAGATACGCAGTATTTT.

The chain recombines TRBV28 with TRBJ1-6, with 7 bases identical to TRBD1. CDR1 and CDR2 (germline): MDHEN, SYDVKM. The CDR3 has 13 residues. Trimming removed 6 bases from V and 9 bases from J; junction bases left unmatched: 5. The chain's CDR3 is CASRPDRVSPLHF. The CDR3 nucleotides read TGTGCCAGCAGGCCTGACAGGGTTTCACCCCTCCACTTT.

The chain couples TRBV19 to TRBJ1-6; TRBD1 is a possible D gene (5 bases). With 6 bases removed from V and 12 bases from J, the gap between germline ends came to 12 bases. Germline CDR1 and CDR2: LNHDA and SQIVND (reference sequence). There are 12 residues in the CDR3. CDR3 DNA: TGTGCCAGTAGCGCAGGGATTTTACCCCTCCACTTT. It codes for CASSAGILPLHF.

The chain recombines TRBV9 with TRBJ2-2, with 14 nucleotides matching TRBD2. This CDR3 has 20 residues. With V trimmed by 5 bases and J by 5 bases, 17 bases remained unmatched. From germline, CDR1 is SGDLS and CDR2 YYNGEE. The CDR3 here is CASRGGTSGSRLKVTGELFF. In DNA form, the CDR3 reads TGTGCCAGCAGGGGAGGGACTAGCGGGAGCAGACTCAAAGTGACCGGGGAGCTGTTTTTT.

Only a few counts were recorded for this clone. This chain uses TRBV6-5 with TRBJ2-1; TRBD1 might be the D (6 bases). V was cut by 6 bases and J by 6 bases, with 15 bases left in between. CDR1 is MNHEY and CDR2 is SVGAGI in the germline V gene. The length of the CDR3 is 14 residues. The CDR3 coding sequence is TGTGCCAGCAGGATCCTGGGACAAGTCAATGAGCAGTTCTTC. It yields the protein CASRILGQVNEQFF.

The chain has TRBV19 and TRBJ1-5, with TRBD1 matching 7 bases. Looked up from germline, CDR1 is LNHDA and CDR2 is SQIVND (reference sequence). The CDR3 loop spans 15 amino acids. V lost 2 bases to trimming and J lost 4 bases; unmatched junction nucleotides: 5. In nucleotides, the CDR3 is TGTGCCAGTAGTATATATGGGGACAGTAATCAGCCCCAGCATTTT. Translating gives CASSIYGDSNQPQHF.

The gene calls are TRBV28 and TRBJ2-3; 8 nucleotides agree with TRBD2. V lost 4 bases and J lost 11; bases outside the gene matches: 5. Germline CDR1 reads MDHEN; CDR2 reads SYDVKM. The CDR3 contains 12 residues. Written as DNA, the CDR3 is TGTGCCAGCAGTTCGGGGACTAGGGAGCAGTATTTT. Protein product: CASSSGTREQYF.

The rearrangement uses TRBV27 and TRBJ1-1, with D maybe TRBD1 (6 bases). CDR1 and CDR2 (germline): MNHEY, SMNVEV (reference sequence). The CDR3 is 15 residues long. The V and J ends lost 3 bases and 9 bases respectively, with 20 bases between them. CDR3 amino acids: CASSFAPDRFPKAFF. The CDR3, as DNA: TGTGCCAGCAGTTTTGCCCCTGACAGGTTCCCCAAAGCTTTCTTT.